This TCR beta chain was recorded in a study of blood T cell repertoires in COVID-19. The CDR3 contains 14 residues. Germline CDR1 and CDR2: KGHSH and LQKENI. Deletions cut 2 bases from V and 2 bases from J, with 9 bases between. Repertoires were generated with immunoSEQ multiplex PCR, while TCRdb's copy carries only in-frame clones and drops some. The sample lists about 66,000 clones; 90% to 95% were seen once. The sequence was obtained from a human donor in a cohort sampled during active COVID-19. Sequenced: peripheral blood. The chain recombines TRBV18 with TRBJ1-1; D is ambiguous. CDR3 DNA: TGTGCCAGCTCACCAGGGCAGATTAACACTGAAGCTTTCTTT. This sequence encodes CASSPGQINTEAFF. Supplemented by reference TRBV18 and TRBJ1-1, the full variable domain reads NAGVMQNPRHLVRRRGQEARLRCSPMKGHSHVYWYRQLPEEGLKFMVYLQKENIIDESGMPKERFSAEFPKEGPSILRIQQVVRGDSAAYFCASSPGQINTEAFFGQGTRLTVV.